Following are 15 T cell receptor beta chains from one sample sequenced in a study of blood T cells in healthy people across ages. A sample-barcoded 5' primer and a J-beta primer mix were used in a second PCR of roughly 7 to 11 cycles. Via MiXCR, TCRdb re-called the 5' RACE reads, giving one row per CDR3 protein. The sample carries approximately 1.5 million distinct CDR3 sequences, roughly 30% recorded once. Sequencing was performed on blood. The receptors stem from a woman aged 30 to 39 in good health.

The genes are TRBV2 and TRBJ2-3; 15 bases match TRBD2. This CDR3 spans 18 amino acids. V was clipped by 6 bases and J by 4 bases; unmatched bases: 11. Germline V CDR1 and CDR2: SNHLY, FYNNEI. The CDR3: CASSGLAGGNVMADTQYF. As DNA, the CDR3 is TGTGCCAGCAGCGGACTAGCGGGGGGGAATGTAATGGCAGATACGCAGTATTTT.

This clonotype was recorded a few times. The chain employs TRBV5-1 and TRBJ2-7, with 7 bases matching TRBD1. This CDR3 has 16 amino acids. CDR1 is SGHRS, CDR2 YFSETQ, per germline. V lost 0 bases, J lost 3 bases, and 9 bases stayed unmatched. The CDR3, as DNA: TGCGCCAGCAGCTTGGGCCCACAGGGGAATGGCTACGAGCAGTACTTC. Translated, it gives CASSLGPQGNGYEQYF.

V is TRBV7-9 and J is TRBJ2-1; 7 bases fit TRBD2. Germline loops: CDR1 SEHNR, CDR2 FQNEAQ (reference sequence). The CDR3 consists of 15 residues. The V segment lost 6 bases and the J segment 6 bases; nucleotides outside the gene matches: 11. CDR3 sequence (DNA): TGTGCCAGCAGGGACGGGACTACCATCTCCAATGAGCAGTTCTTC. As protein: CASRDGTTISNEQFF.

The gene calls are TRBV27 and TRBJ2-1; perhaps D is TRBD1 or TRBD2 (5 bases each). Germline values: CDR1 MNHEY, CDR2 SMNVEV (reference sequence). The V and J ends lost 5 bases and 5 bases respectively, with 16 bases between them. The CDR3 totals 15 residues. CDR3 DNA: TGTGCCAGCAGTCCCCGTGCAGGGACCCACAATGAGCAGTTCTTC. It codes for CASSPRAGTHNEQFF.

The rearrangement uses TRBV15 and TRBJ1-5; 7 nucleotides agree with TRBD1. This CDR3 has 13 amino acids. V gave up 3 bases and J gave up 13 bases; unmatched junction bases: 9. Germline assignment: CDR1 LNHNV and CDR2 YYDKDF (reference sequence). The CDR3 sequence is CATSRDRQTSQHF. DNA for the CDR3: TGTGCCACCAGCAGGGACAGGCAAACATCTCAGCATTTT.

This rearrangement joins TRBV10-3 to TRBJ2-7; D perhaps matches TRBD2 (5 bases). This CDR3 is built from 16 residues. Trimming took off 0 bases at V and 5 bases at J, with 17 bases between the two ends. Germline CDR1 is ENHRY and CDR2 is SYGVKD. The CDR3 nucleotides are TGTGCCATCAGTGAGTCCACGACGGCTATCGGGGACGAGCAGTACTTC. This codes for CAISESTTAIGDEQYF.

This clonotype was counted ten times or more. This sequence joins TRBV30 and TRBJ2-1, with D possibly called TRBD1 or TRBD2 (7 bases each). CDR1 and CDR2 from the germline V gene are GTSNPN and SVGIG (reference sequence). The germline V and J ends were trimmed by 4 bases and 8 bases, with 15 bases remaining between them. The CDR3 length is 13 residues. The CDR3, as DNA: TGTGCCTGGAACAAACAGGGGAGGGATGAGCAGTTCTTC. As protein: CAWNKQGRDEQFF. Supplemented by reference TRBV30 and TRBJ2-1, the full variable domain reads SQTIHQWPATLVQPVGSPLSLECTVEGTSNPNLYWYRQAAGRGLQLLFYSVGIGQISSEVPQNLSASRPQDRQFILSSKKLLLSDSGFYLCAWNKQGRDEQFFGPGTRLTVL.

This chain uses TRBV2 with TRBJ2-7, with no clear D. TRBJ2-5 matches the DNA end more closely, so the J call is doubtful. Per germline, CDR1 SNHLY and CDR2 FYNNEI. CDR3 length equals 15 residues. The chain's CDR3 is CASSERTSDRRTQYF. The CDR3 DNA sequence: TGTGCCAGCAGTGAAAGAACCTCAGATCGTCGGACCCAGTACTTC.

The V call is TRBV20-1, the J call TRBJ1-5; D may be TRBD1 (5 bases). Trimming took off 0 bases at V and 5 bases at J, with 14 bases between the two ends. Germline loops: CDR1 DFQATT, CDR2 SNEGSKA (reference sequence). The CDR3 loop spans 15 amino acids. The CDR3 sequence: CSARDGQGVYQPQHF. The DNA of the CDR3 is TGCAGTGCTAGAGATGGGCAGGGAGTCTATCAGCCCCAGCATTTT.

This clonotype was found once. The chain is built from TRBV7-8 and TRBJ2-1, with 8 bases aligning to TRBD1. Gene TRBJ2-7 matches the end of the DNA better, so the J call may be wrong. This CDR3 has 16 residues. Germline V gene lookup returns CDR1 SGHVS and CDR2 FQNEAQ. CDR3 coding DNA: TGTGCCAGCAGCAGGACAGGGTATGGTCCCGACAATGAGCAGTACTTC. Protein product: CASSRTGYGPDNEQYF.

Regarding this clonotype: This may stem from a read error, because a much larger clone lies one nucleotide away. V gene TRBV20-1 combines with J gene TRBJ2-5; no clear D. The CDR3 is 13 residues long. The V end lost 2 bases, the J end lost 5 bases, and 12 bases lay between the germline ends. The germline CDR1 and CDR2 sequences are DFQATT and SNEGSKA (reference sequence). This CDR3 is CSARYLTRETQYF. The CDR3 bases are TGCAGTGCTAGATACCTGACCAGGGAGACCCAGTACTTC.

In its sample, this clonotype was seen once. The V and J genes are TRBV12-3 or TRBV12-4 and TRBJ1-5; D may be TRBD1 (5 bases). V was pared by 3 bases and J by 6 bases, with 27 bases between. The CDR3 contains 19 residues. This CDR3 is CASSFSATPGSGFGQPQHF. CDR3 bases: TGTGCCAGCAGTTTTAGTGCGACCCCAGGGTCAGGGTTTGGTCAGCCCCAGCATTTT.

This clonotype was counted only a few times. The genes are TRBV7-3 and TRBJ2-3; D might be TRBD2 (5 bases). This CDR3 is built from 18 residues. In germline, CDR1 is SGHTA, CDR2 FQGTGA. Trimming took 2 bases from V and 2 from J, leaving 20 bases between them. CDR3 nucleotides: TGTGCCAGCAGCTTATTCTTCCAGACTGGCGGGTTCACAGATACGCAGTATTTT. Protein: CASSLFFQTGGFTDTQYF.

CDR3 nucleotides: TGTGCCAGCAGTACGTCTAGCGGGGGGTCGTACCAAGAGACCCAGTTCTTC. Protein: CASSTSSGGSYQETQFF. The J gene is TRBJ2-5, the V gene TRBV6-2 or TRBV6-3, with 11 bases fitting TRBD2. The closer fit of TRBJ2-1 to the DNA end suggests the J call may be wrong. Germline V CDR1 and CDR2: MNHEY, SVGEGT. CDR3 length: 17 amino acids.

The chain has TRBV20-1 and TRBJ1-5; D is uncertain. CDR1 and CDR2 from the germline V gene are DFQATT and SNEGSKA (reference sequence). The CDR3 runs 16 residues. V was shortened by 2 bases and J by 0 bases, with 14 bases between the two germline ends. In DNA form, the CDR3 reads TGCAGTGCTAGACCCCAGGCCGACTATAGCAATCAGCCCCAGCATTTT. This codes for CSARPQADYSNQPQHF.